The source of this T cell receptor (beta chain) is a study of blood T cells in healthy people across ages (dated by TCRdb to between 2014 and 2017). General notes on the study: In model experiments, roughly one uniquely barcoded TCR beta cDNA molecule per two T cells was captured by template switching. The study analyzed two additional independent replicas of 1 million unique cDNA reads from the same blood draw for two donors, one aged 18 to 30 and one aged 80 or older. To track age-related changes in TCR beta repertoire diversity, the study relied on deep sequencing normalized with unique cDNA molecular identifiers. Donors were grouped into four age groups: young (average roughly 15 years), middle-aged (under 40), aged (approximately 67) and long-lived (82). To avoid experimental bias, donors of different ages were distributed randomly across sequencing lanes.

The germline V gene (reference sequence) supplies CDR1 LGHDT and CDR2 YNNKEL. The CDR3 holds 13 amino acids from the cysteine to the phenylalanine. Only the CDR3 portion is preserved as DNA: 39 bases, with reading frame beginning at the first base. Results and caveats for the whole study, not just this receptor: The CMV infection status of donors was not known, potentially confounding age-related changes in expanded clonotypes. Observed TCR beta diversity per million T cells fell roughly linearly with age, and a significant reduction was already apparent by age roughly 40. Because profiling used bulk unsorted PBMCs, naive and antigen-experienced compartments could not be compared conclusively. Total diversity estimates from one million sequenced T cells were considered lower bounds and underestimates. A strong correlation was found between observed TCR beta diversity and the percentage of naive T cells measured by flow cytometry. Compared with the aged group, the long-lived group had more naive CD4+ T cells, fewer expanded clones and increased TCR diversity, suggesting age selection.

The library was made by 5' RACE. The instrument was an Illumina HiSeq 2500. A second PCR of roughly 7 to 11 cycles was performed with a sample-barcoded 5' primer and a J-beta primer mix. A unique molecular identifier was introduced onto each TCR beta cDNA molecule by a template-switch 5' adaptor carrying 12 random nucleotides. Each sample yielded at least 2.5 million CDR3-containing paired-end reads. First-strand cDNA synthesis was performed from all RNA using the Mint cDNA synthesis kit, with priming by a TRBC-specific oligonucleotide. After uracil-DNA glycosylase treatment, a first 18-cycle PCR used universal primers M1SS and BC2_uni_R on all cDNA. Per the authors' processing: Each sample was normalized by randomly selecting 1 million high-quality reads, each carrying a distinct molecular identifier. Instead of being binned into consensus sequences, reads with shared molecular identifiers were discarded. MiTCR, with a Q25 quality threshold and the strictest error-elimination algorithm, was used for CDR3 identification, clonotype clustering and error correction. Lower-bound total TCR beta diversity was estimated with a nonparametric unseen species model using Euler transformation. Using fastp at Q25 and MiXCR, TCRdb reprocessed the public reads and kept productive beta chains. Rows merge per CDR3 protein into single entries with the most common DNA and genes. These V and J calls derive from TCRdb rather than the authors' analysis. The sample records about 670,000 distinct CDR3 sequences, more than 45% of which are singletons. Approximately 13% of the sample is in the top ten clones.

On this clonotype itself: No antigen is known for it. The junction shows a germline mismatch at one end, possibly a read error.

The roughly 37 donors, aged about 6 to 95 years, were systemically healthy Caucasian individuals from Russia. Each donor gave around 9.5 milliliters of peripheral blood, collected into EDTA-treated Vacutainer tubes. Ficoll-Paque density-gradient centrifugation was used to isolate PBMCs, with at least 6 million per sample. Trizol reagent was used to extract total RNA from PBMCs, with at least 5.5 micrograms per sample. For every donor, flow cytometry on a PBMC aliquot measured the percentage of naive CD45RAhigh/CD27high T cells. Rearrangement joined TRBV3-1 to TRBJ2-5; there is no confident call for the D gene. The J call may be wrong; the DNA end is better matched by TRBJ2-1. The TCR originated in an elderly woman in good health. Sequenced: blood. Read as DNA, the sequence is TGCGCCAGCAGCCAAATGGTTCAAGAGACCCAGTTCTTC. Its product reads: CASSQMVQETQFF.